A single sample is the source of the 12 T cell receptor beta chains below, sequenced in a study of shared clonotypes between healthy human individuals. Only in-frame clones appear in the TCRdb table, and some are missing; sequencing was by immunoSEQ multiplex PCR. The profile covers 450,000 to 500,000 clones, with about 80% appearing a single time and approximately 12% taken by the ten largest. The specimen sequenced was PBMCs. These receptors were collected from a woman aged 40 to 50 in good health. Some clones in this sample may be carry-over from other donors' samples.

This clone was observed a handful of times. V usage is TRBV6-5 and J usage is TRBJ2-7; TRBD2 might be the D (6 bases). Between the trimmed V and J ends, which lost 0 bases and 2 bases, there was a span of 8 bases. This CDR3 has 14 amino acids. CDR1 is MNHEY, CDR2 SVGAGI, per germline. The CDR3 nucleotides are TGTGCCAGCAGTTACTCCGGGAGTACCTACGAGCAGTACTTC. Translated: CASSYSGSTYEQYF.

In nucleotides, the CDR3 is TGTGCCAGCAGCCCCCGGGGGGGGCTGTACAATGAGCAGTTCTTC. Amino acid sequence: CASSPRGGLYNEQFF. V and J are TRBV7-2 and TRBJ2-1, with TRBD2 matching 8 bases. Germline V CDR1 and CDR2: SGHTA, FQGNSA. V was pared by 5 bases and J by 4 bases, with 7 bases of the junction left unmatched. The CDR3 has 15 amino acids.

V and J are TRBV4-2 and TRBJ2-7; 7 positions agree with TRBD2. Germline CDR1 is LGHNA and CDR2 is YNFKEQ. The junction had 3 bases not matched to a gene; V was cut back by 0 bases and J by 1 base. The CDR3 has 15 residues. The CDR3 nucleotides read TGTGCCAGCAGCCAAGACCGGGACTATTCCTACGAGCAGTACTTC. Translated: CASSQDRDYSYEQYF.

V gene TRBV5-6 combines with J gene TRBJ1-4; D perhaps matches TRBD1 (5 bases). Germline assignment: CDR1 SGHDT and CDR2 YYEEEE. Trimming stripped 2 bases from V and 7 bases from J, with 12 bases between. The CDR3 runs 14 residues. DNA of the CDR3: TGTGCCAGCAGCTTTTCAGGGACCAGTGAAAAACTGTTTTTT. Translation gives CASSFSGTSEKLFF.

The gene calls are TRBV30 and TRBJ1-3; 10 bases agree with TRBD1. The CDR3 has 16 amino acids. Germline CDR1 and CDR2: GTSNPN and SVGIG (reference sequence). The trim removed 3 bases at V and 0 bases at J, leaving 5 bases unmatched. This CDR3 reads CAWSDRGHFSGNTIYF. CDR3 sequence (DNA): TGTGCCTGGAGCGACAGGGGGCATTTCTCTGGAAACACCATATATTTT.

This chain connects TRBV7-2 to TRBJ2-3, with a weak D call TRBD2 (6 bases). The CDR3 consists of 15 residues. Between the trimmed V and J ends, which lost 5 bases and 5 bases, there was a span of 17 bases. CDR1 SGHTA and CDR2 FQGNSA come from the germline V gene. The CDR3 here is CASSKGVGAGDTQYF. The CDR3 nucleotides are TGTGCCAGCAGCAAAGGAGTTGGAGCGGGAGATACGCAGTATTTT.

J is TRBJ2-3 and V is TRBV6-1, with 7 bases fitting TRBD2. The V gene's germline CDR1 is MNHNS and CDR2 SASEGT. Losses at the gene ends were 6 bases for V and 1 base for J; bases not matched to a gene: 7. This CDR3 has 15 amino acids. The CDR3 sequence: CASSLGLVGTDTQYF. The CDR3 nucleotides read TGTGCCAGCAGCCTTGGACTAGTAGGCACAGATACGCAGTATTTT.

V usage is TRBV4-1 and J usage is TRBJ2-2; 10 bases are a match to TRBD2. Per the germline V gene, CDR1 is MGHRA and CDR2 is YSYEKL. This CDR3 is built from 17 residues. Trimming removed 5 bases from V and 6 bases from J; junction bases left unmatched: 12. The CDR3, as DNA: TGCGCCAGCAGCGGACATATAGCGGGAGGTTTGCCCGGGGAGCTGTTTTTT. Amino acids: CASSGHIAGGLPGELFF.

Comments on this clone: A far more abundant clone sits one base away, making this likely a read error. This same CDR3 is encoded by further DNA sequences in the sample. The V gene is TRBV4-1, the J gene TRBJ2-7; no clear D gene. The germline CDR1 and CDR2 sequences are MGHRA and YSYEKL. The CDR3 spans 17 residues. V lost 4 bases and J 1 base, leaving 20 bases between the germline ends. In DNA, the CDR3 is TGCGCCAGCAGCCTAATTACCGGAACTACCCTTTCCTACGAGCAGTACTTC. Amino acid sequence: CASSLITGTTLSYEQYF.

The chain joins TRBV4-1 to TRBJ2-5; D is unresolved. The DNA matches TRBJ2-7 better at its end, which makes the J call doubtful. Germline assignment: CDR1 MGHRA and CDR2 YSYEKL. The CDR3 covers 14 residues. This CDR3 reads CASSHQNTRDEQYF. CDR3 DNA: TGCGCCAGCAGCCACCAAAATACAAGGGACGAGCAGTACTTC.

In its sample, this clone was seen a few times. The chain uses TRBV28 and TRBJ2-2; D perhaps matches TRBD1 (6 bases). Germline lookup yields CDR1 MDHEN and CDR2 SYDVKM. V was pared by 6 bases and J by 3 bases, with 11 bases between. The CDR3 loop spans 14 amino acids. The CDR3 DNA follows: TGTGCCAGCAGGGACGGGACACACACCGGGGAGCTGTTTTTT. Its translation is CASRDGTHTGELFF.

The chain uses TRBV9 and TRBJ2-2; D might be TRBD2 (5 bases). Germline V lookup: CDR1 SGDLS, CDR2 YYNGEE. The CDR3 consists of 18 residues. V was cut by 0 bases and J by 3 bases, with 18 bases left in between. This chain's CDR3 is CASSVGSPGGPYTGELFF. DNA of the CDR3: TGTGCCAGCAGCGTAGGCTCCCCTGGCGGGCCTTACACCGGGGAGCTGTTTTTT.